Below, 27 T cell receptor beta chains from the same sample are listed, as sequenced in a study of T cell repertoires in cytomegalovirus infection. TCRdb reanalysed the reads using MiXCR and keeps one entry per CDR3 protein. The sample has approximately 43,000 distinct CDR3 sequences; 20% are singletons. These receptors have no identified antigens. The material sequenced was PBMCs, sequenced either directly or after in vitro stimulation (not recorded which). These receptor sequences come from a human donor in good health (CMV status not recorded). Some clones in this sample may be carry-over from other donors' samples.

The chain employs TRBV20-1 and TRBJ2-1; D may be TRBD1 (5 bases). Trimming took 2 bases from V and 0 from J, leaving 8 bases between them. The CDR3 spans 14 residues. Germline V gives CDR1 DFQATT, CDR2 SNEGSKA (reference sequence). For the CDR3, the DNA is TGCAGTGCTAGACTAGACAGCTCCTACAATGAGCAGTTCTTC. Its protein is CSARLDSSYNEQFF.

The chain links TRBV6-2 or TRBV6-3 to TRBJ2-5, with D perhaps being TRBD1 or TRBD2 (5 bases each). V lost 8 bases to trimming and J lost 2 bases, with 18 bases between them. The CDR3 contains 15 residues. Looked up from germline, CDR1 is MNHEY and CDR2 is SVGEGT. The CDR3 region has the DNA TGTGCCAGCTGTGACGGGGCTAGGAGTCAAGAGACCCAGTACTTC. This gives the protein CASCDGARSQETQYF.

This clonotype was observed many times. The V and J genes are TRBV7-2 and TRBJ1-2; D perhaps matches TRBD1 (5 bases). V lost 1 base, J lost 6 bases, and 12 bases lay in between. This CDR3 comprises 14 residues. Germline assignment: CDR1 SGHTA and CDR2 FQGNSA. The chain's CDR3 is CASSLVGGGDGYTF. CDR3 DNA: TGTGCCAGCAGCTTAGTTGGGGGGGGAGATGGCTACACCTTC. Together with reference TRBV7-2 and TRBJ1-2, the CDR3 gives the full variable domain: GAGVSQSPSNKVTEKGKDVELRCDPISGHTALYWYRQSLGQGLEFLIYFQGNSAPDKSGLPSDRFSAERTGGSVSTLTIQRTQQEDSAVYLCASSLVGGGDGYTFGSGTRLTVV.

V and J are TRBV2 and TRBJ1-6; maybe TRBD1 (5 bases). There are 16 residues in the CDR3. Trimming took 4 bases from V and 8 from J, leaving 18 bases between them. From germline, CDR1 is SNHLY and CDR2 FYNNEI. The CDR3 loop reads CASSARPGIWDSPLHF. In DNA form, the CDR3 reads TGTGCCAGCAGTGCCCGCCCAGGGATCTGGGATTCACCCCTCCACTTT.

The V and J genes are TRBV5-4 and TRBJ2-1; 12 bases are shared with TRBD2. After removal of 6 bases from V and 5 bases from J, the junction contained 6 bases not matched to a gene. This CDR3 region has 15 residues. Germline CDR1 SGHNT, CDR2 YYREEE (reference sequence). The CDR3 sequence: CASKLAGGPNNEQFF. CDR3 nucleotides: TGTGCCAGCAAGCTAGCGGGAGGGCCTAACAATGAGCAGTTCTTC.

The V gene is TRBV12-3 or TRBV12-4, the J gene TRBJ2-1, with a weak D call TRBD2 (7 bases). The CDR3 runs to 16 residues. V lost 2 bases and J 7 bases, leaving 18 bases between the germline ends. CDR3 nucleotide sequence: TGTGCCAGCAGTTTAAAGGGGGGGTATCTAAGGAATGAGCAGTTCTTC. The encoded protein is CASSLKGGYLRNEQFF.

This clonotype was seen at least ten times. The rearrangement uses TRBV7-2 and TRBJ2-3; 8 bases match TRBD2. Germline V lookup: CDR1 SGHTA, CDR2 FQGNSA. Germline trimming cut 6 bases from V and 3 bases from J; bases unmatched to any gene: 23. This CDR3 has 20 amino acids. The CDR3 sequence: CASRPQQARSGRGRTDTQYF. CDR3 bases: TGTGCCAGCAGACCACAACAGGCGCGGAGCGGGAGAGGAAGGACAGATACGCAGTATTTT.

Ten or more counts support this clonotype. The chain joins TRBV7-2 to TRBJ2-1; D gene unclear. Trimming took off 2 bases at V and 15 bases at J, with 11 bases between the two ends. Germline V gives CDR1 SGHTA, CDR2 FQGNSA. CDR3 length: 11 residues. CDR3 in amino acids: CASSLKLWWFF. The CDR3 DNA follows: TGTGCCAGCAGCTTAAAACTATGGTGGTTCTTC.

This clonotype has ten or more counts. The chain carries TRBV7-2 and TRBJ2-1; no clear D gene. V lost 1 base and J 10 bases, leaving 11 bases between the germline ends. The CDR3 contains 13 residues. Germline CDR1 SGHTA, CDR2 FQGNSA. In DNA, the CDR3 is TGTGCCAGCAGCTTAGGAGAGACGAGGGAGCAGTTCTTC. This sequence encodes CASSLGETREQFF.

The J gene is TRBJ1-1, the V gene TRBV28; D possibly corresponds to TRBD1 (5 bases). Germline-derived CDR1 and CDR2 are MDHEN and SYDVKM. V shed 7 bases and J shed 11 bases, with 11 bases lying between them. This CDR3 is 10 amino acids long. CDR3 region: CASKRGMAFF. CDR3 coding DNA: TGTGCCAGCAAAAGGGGAATGGCTTTCTTT.

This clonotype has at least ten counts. CDR3 DNA: TGTGCCAGCAGCTTAAGCGGGCGCGAGACCCAGTACTTC. Its translation: CASSLSGRETQYF. The chain carries TRBV7-2 and TRBJ2-5, with TRBD2 as a possible D gene (6 bases). Per the germline V gene, CDR1 is SGHTA and CDR2 is FQGNSA. The CDR3 is 13 residues long. V was trimmed by 2 bases and J by 5 bases, leaving 9 bases between them.

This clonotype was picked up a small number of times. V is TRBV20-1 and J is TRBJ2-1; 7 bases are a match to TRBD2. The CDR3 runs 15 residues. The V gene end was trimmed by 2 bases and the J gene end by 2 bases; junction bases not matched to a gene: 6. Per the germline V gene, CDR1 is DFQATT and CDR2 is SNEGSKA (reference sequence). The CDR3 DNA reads TGCAGTGCTAGAAAGATCGGGGGGACCTACAATGAGCAGTTCTTC. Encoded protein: CSARKIGGTYNEQFF.

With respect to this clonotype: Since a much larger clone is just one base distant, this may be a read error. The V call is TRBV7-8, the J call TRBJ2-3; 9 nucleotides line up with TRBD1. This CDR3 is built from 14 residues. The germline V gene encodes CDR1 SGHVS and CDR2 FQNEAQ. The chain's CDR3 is CASSWTGVTDMQYF. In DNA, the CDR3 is TGTGCCAGCAGCTGGACAGGGGTAACGGATATGCAGTATTTT.

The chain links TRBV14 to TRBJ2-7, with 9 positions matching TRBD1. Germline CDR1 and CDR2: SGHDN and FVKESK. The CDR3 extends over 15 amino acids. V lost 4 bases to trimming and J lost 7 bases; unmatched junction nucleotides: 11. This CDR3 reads CASSPRTGESREQYF. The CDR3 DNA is TGTGCCAGCAGCCCGAGGACAGGGGAATCTAGGGAGCAGTACTTC.

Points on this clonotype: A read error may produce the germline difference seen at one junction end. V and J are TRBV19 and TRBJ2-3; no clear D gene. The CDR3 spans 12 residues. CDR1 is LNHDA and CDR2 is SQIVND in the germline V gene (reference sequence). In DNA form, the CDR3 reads TGTGCCAGAAGTATGGTCCCAGATACGCAGTATTTT. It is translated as CARSMVPDTQYF.

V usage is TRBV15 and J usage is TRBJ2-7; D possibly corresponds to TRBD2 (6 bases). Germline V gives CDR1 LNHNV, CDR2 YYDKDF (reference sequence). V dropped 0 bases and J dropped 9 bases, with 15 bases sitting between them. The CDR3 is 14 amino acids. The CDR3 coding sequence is TGTGCCACCAGCAGAGATCTCCTGAGCGGGTTGCAGTACTTC. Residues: CATSRDLLSGLQYF.

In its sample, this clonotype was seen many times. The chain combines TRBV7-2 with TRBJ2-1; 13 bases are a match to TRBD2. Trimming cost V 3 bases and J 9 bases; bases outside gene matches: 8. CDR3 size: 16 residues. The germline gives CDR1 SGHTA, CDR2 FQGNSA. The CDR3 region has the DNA TGTGCCAGCAGCTTCTCCGGGACTAGCGGGATAAGTGAGCAGTTCTTC. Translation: CASSFSGTSGISEQFF.

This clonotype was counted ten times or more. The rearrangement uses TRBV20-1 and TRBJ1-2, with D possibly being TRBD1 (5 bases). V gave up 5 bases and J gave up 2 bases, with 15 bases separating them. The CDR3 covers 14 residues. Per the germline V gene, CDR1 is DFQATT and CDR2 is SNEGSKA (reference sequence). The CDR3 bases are TGCAGTGCTCCCCCCAGGTGGGGCAACTATGGCTACACCTTC. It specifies CSAPPRWGNYGYTF.

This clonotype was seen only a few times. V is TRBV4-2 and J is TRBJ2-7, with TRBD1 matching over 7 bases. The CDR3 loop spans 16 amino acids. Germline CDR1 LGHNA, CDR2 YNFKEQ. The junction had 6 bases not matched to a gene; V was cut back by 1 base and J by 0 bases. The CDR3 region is CASSQVTGEISYEQYF. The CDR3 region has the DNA TGTGCCAGCAGCCAAGTAACAGGGGAGATCTCCTACGAGCAGTACTTC.

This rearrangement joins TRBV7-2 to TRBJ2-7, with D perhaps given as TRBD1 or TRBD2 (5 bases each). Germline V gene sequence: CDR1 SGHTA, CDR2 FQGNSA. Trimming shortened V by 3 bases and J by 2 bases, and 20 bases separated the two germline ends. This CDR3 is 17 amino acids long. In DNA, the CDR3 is TGTGCCAGCAGCTTCGGACCCAACCGGGACCCCGCCTACGAGCAGTACTTC. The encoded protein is CASSFGPNRDPAYEQYF.

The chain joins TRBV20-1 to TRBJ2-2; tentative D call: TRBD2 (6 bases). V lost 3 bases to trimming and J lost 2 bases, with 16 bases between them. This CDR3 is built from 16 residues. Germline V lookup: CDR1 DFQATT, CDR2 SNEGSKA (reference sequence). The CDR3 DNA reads TGCAGTGCTAGTAACCGCGGAGGGGCAAACACCGGGGAGCTGTTTTTT. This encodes CSASNRGGANTGELFF.

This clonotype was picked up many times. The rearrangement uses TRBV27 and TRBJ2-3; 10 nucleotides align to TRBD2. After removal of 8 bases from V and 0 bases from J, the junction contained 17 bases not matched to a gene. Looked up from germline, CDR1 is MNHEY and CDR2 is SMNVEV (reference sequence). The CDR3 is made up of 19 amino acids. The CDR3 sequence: CASARLGLADQTSTDTQYF. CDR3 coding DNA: TGTGCCAGCGCCCGCCTAGGACTAGCGGACCAGACTAGCACAGATACGCAGTATTTT.

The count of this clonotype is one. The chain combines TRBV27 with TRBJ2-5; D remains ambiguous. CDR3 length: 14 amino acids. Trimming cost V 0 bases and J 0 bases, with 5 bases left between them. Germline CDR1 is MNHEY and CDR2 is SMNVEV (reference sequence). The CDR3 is CASSLSPNQETQYF. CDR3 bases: TGTGCCAGCAGTTTATCGCCCAACCAAGAGACCCAGTACTTC.

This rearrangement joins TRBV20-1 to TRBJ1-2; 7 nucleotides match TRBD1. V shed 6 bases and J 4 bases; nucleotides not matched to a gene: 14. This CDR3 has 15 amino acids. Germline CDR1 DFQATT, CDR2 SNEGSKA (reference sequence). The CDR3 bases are TGCAGTGCCCTTGGGACAGCCATTATCCCCTATGGCTACACCTTC. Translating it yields CSALGTAIIPYGYTF.

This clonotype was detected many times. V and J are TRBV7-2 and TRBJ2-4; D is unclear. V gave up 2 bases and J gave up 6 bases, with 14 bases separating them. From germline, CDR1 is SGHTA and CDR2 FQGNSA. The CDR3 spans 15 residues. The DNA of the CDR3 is TGTGCCAGCAGCTTAATGGGGTTTGTTGGAAACATTCAGTACTTC. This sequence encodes CASSLMGFVGNIQYF.

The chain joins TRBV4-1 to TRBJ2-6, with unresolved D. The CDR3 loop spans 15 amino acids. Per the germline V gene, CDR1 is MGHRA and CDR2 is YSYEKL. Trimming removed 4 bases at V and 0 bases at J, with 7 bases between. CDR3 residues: CASSPRFSGANVLTF. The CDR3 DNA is TGCGCCAGCAGCCCCAGATTCTCTGGGGCCAACGTCCTGACTTTC.

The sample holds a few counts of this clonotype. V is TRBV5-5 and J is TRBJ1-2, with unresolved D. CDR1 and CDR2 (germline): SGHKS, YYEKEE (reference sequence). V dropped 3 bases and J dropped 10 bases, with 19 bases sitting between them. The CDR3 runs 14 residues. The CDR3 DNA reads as TGTGCCAGCAGCTATCTCACCGCGACAAACTCCTACACCTTC. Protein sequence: CASSYLTATNSYTF.